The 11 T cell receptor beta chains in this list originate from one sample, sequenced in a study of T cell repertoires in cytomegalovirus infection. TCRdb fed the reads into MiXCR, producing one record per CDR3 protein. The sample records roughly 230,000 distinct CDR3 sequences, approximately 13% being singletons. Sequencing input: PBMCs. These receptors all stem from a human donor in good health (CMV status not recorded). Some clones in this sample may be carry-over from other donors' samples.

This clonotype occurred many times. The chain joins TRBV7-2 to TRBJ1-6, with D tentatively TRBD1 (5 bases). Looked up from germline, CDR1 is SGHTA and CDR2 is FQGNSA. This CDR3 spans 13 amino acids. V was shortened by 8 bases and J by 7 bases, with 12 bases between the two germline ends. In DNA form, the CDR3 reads TGTGCCAGCGGAGGGGATTGGAATTCACCCCTCCACTTT. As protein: CASGGDWNSPLHF.

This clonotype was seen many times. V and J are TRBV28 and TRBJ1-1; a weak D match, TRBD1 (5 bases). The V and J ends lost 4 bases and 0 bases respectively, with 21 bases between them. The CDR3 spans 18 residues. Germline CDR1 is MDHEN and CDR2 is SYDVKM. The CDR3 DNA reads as TGTGCCAGCAGTTCCCATAGAACTTTACAGGATATGAACACTGAAGCTTTCTTT. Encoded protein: CASSSHRTLQDMNTEAFF.

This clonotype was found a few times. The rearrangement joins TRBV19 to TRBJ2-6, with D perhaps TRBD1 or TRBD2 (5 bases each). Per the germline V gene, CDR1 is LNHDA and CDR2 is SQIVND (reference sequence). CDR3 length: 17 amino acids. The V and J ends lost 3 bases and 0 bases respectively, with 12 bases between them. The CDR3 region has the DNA TGTGCCAGTAGTATTGGGGGACGGCCCTCTGGGGCCAACGTCCTGACTTTC. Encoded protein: CASSIGGRPSGANVLTF.

The CDR3: CASSREPDLWGGEQFF. The CDR3 DNA reads as TGTGCCAGTAGTCGAGAACCGGACCTCTGGGGCGGCGAGCAGTTCTTC. The gene calls are TRBV19 and TRBJ2-1; TRBD1 might be the D (5 bases). This CDR3 is 16 amino acids long. V was clipped by 5 bases and J by 10 bases, with 24 bases between them. Germline V gene lookup returns CDR1 LNHDA and CDR2 SQIVND (reference sequence).

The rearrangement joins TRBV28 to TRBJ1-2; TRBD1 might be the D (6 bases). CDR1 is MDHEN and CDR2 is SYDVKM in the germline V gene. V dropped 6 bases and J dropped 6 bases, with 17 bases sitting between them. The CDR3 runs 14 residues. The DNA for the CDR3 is TGTGCCAGCAGCCCTCCCGGGACATCGGATGGCTACACCTTC. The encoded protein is CASSPPGTSDGYTF.

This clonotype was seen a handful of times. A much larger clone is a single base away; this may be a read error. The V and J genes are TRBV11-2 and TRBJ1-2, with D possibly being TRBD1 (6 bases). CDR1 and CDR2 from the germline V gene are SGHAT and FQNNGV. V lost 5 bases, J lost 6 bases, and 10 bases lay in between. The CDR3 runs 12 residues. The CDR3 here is CASSRAGDGYTF. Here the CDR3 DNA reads TGTGCCAGCAGCCGGGCAGGGGATGGCTACACCTTC. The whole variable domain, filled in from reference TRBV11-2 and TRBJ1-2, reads EAGVAQSPRYKIIEKRQSVAFWCNPISGHATLYWYQQILGQGPKLLIQFQNNGVVDDSQLPKDRFSAERLKGVDSTLKIQPAKLEDSAVYLCASSRAGDGYTFGSGTRLTVV.

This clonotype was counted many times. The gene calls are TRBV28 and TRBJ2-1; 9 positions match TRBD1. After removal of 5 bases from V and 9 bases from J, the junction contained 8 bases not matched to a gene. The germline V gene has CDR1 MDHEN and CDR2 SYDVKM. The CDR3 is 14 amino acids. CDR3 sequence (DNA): TGTGCCAGCAGTGCGGGACAGGGTGTGGGTGAGCAGTTCTTC. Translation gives CASSAGQGVGEQFF.

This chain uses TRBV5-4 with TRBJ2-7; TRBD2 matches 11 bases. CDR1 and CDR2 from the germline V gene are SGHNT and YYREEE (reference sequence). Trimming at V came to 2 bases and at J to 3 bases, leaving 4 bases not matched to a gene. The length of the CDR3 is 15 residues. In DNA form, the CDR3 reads TGTGCCAGCAGCTTAACTAGCGGGAGTGGCTACGAGCAGTACTTC. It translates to CASSLTSGSGYEQYF.

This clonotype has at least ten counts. CDR3 loop: CASSLDRANGYTF. CDR3 nucleotide sequence: TGTGCCAGCAGCTTGGACAGGGCGAATGGCTACACCTTC. The J gene is TRBJ1-2, the V gene TRBV7-2; 8 bases match TRBD1. With V trimmed by 3 bases and J by 6 bases, 3 bases remained unmatched. CDR1 is SGHTA, CDR2 FQGNSA, per germline. The CDR3 extends over 13 amino acids.

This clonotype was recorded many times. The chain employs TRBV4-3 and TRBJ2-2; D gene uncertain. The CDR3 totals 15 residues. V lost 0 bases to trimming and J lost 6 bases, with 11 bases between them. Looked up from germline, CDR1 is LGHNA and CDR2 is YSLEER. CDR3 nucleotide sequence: TGCGCCAGCAGCCAAGATCGCCCCCTGGCCGGGGAGCTGTTTTTT. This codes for CASSQDRPLAGELFF.

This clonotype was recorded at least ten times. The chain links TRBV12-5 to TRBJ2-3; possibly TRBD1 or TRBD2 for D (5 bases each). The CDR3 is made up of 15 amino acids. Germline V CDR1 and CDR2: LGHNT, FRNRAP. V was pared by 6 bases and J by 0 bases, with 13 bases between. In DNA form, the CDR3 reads TGTGCTAGTGGGGGAGACAGCCTTAGCACAGATACGCAGTATTTT. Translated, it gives CASGGDSLSTDTQYF. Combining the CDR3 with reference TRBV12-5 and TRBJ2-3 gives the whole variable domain DARVTQTPRHKVTEMGQEVTMRCQPILGHNTVFWYRQTMMQGLELLAYFRNRAPLDDSGMPKDRFSAEMPDATLATLKIQPSEPRDSAVYFCASGGDSLSTDTQYFGPGTRLTVL.